The sequence of this T cell receptor (beta chain) was determined in a study of TIL therapy for anti-PD-1-resistant metastatic lung cancer. Looking at the study overall: Tumors carried a median roughly 1.5 non-synonymous mutations per megabase.

CDR1 is MNHNS, CDR2 SASEGT, per germline. The CDR3 extends over 16 amino acids. V lost 4 bases and J lost 3, with 18 bases in between. Study findings and constraints: Infused TIL clonotypes partially replaced the baseline blood repertoire, then decayed over months.

This was the immunoSEQ v3 assay. Sequencing depth was 1.5 million to 2 million read pairs for survey level, about 5-6 million for deep. Clones were sequenced by immunoSEQ multiplex PCR, and TCRdb holds only the in-frame ones, with some missing. The profile shows about 60,000 clones, about nine tenths of them singletons. This clone was recorded once. The antigen is undetermined. Noted time point: pre-treatment sample, taken before nivolumab and TIL therapy. Adults with stage 4 NSCLC were enrolled in a phase I trial. The V gene is TRBV6-1, the J gene TRBJ1-1; a possible D gene is TRBD1 (6 bases). The sequencing used blood, collected at baseline. The TCR comes from a person aged 25-79 years with non-small cell lung cancer. CDR3 residues: CASSGPQGFLDTEAFF. Written as DNA, the CDR3 is TGTGCCAGCAGTGGCCCACAGGGATTTTTGGACACTGAAGCTTTCTTT.